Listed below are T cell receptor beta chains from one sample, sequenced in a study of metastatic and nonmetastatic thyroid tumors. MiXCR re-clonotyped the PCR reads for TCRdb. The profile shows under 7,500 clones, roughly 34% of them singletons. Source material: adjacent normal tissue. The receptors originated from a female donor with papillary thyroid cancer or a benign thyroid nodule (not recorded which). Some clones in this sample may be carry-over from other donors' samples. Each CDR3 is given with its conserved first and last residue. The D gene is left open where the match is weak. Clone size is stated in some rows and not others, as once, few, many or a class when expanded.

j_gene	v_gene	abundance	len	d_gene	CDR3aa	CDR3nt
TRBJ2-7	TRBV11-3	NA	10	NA	CASSPNEQYF	TGTGCCAGCAGCCCCAACGAGCAGTACTTC
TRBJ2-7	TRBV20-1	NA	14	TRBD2	CSASPGTSGGEQYF	TGCAGTGCTAGCCCCGGGACTAGCGGGGGGGAGCAGTACTTC
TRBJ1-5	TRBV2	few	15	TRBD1	CASSGGDSYNQPQHF	TGTGCCAGCAGTGGGGGGGACAGCTACAATCAGCCCCAGCATTTT
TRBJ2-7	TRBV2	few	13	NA	CASSGLLGGEQYF	TGTGCCAGCTCCGGCCTTCTAGGCGGGGAGCAGTACTTC
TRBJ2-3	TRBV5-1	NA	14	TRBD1	CASTTGQGTDTQYF	TGCGCCAGCACTACGGGACAGGGCACAGATACGCAGTATTTT
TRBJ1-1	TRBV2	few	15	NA	CASSEAPGPNTEAFF	TGTGCCAGCAGTGAAGCGCCGGGCCCGAACACTGAAGCTTTCTTT
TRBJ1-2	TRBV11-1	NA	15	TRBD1	CASSYQPGGAYGYTF	TGTGCCAGCAGCTACCAACCAGGGGGAGCTTATGGCTACACCTTC
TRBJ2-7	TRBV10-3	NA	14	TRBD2	CATTPGLARYEQYF	TGTGCCACTACCCCGGGACTAGCTAGATACGAGCAGTACTTC
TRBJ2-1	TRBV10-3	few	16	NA	CAISAKGVARYNEQFF	TGTGCCATCAGTGCGAAGGGGGTCGCGCGCTACAATGAGCAGTTCTTC
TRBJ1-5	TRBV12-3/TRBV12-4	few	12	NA	CASSFTDQPQHF	TGTGCCAGCAGTTTCACGGATCAGCCCCAGCATTTT
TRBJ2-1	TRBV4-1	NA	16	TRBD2	CASSQGSGFGYNEQFF	TGCGCCAGCAGCCAGGGTAGCGGGTTCGGGTACAATGAGCAGTTCTTC
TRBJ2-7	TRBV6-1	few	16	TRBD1	CASIPSPPGQKTEQYF	TGTGCCAGTATCCCCAGTCCCCCGGGACAGAAAACCGAGCAGTACTTC
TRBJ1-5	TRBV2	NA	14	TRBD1	CASRTDRDNQPQHF	TGTGCCAGCAGGACGGACAGGGACAATCAGCCCCAGCATTTT
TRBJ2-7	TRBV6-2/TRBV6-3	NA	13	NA	CASSFHEVSEQYF	TGTGCCAGCAGTTTCCACGAGGTTTCCGAGCAGTACTTC
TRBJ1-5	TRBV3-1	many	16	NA	CASSQDFGRGGQPQHF	TGTGCCAGCAGCCAAGATTTTGGCAGGGGAGGCCAGCCCCAGCATTTT
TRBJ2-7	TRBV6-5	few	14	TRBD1	CASSYGDSSYEQYF	TGTGCCAGCAGTTACGGGGACAGTTCCTACGAGCAGTACTTC
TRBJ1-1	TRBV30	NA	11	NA	CAWNRDTEAFF	TGTGCCTGGAATAGGGACACTGAAGCTTTCTTT
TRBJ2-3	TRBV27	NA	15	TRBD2	CASSLLGGGRNTQYF	TGTGCCAGCAGTTTACTTGGCGGGGGGAGGAATACGCAGTATTTT
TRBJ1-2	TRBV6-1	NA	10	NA	CASREDGYTF	TGTGCCAGCAGGGAAGATGGCTACACCTTC
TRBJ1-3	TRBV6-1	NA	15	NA	CASRQDGMTGNTIYF	TGTGCCAGCAGACAAGACGGCATGACTGGAAACACCATATATTTT
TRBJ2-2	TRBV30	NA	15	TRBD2	CAWRVTSGRAGDRFF	TGTGCCTGGAGAGTGACTAGCGGGAGGGCCGGGGACCGCTTTTTT
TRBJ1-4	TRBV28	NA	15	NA	CASTQGRTFNEKLFF	TGTGCCAGCACTCAGGGGCGGACCTTTAATGAAAAACTGTTTTTT
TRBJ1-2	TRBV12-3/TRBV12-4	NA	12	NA	CASSSSADGYTF	TGTGCCAGCAGTTCCTCTGCTGATGGCTACACCTTC
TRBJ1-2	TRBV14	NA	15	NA	CASSQDGLIGYCYTF	TGTGCCAGCAGCCAAGATGGCCTCATAGGCTATTGCTACACCTTC
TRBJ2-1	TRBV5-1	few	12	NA	CASRDVVDEQFF	TGCGCCAGCAGGGACGTGGTGGATGAGCAGTTCTTC
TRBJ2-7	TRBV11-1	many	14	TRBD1	CASSFGTGLQEQYF	TGTGCCAGCAGCTTCGGGACAGGGTTACAAGAGCAGTACTTC
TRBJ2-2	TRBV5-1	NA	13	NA	CASSLDRTGELFF	TGCGCCAGCAGCTTGGACCGAACGGGGGAGCTGTTTTTT
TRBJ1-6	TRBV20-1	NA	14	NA	CSARGAREGSPLHF	TGCAGTGCTAGAGGGGCAAGGGAGGGCTCACCCCTCCACTTT
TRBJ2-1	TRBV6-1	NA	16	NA	CASSERRVVRDNEQFF	TGTGCCAGCAGCGAAAGAAGGGTTGTAAGGGACAATGAGCAGTTCTTC
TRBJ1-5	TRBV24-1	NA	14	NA	CATSEGGFNQPQHF	TGTGCCACCAGTGAAGGGGGATTCAATCAGCCCCAGCATTTT
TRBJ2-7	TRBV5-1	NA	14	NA	CASSLYEGNHEQYF	TGCGCCAGCAGCTTGTACGAAGGCAACCACGAGCAGTACTTC
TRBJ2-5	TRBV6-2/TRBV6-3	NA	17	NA	CASSPDTRRRAPETQYF	TGTGCCAGCAGTCCTGATACGCGGCGGCGGGCCCCAGAGACCCAGTACTTC
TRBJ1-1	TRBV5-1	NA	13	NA	CASSLDSHTEAFF	TGCGCCAGCAGCTTGGACAGCCACACTGAAGCTTTCTTT
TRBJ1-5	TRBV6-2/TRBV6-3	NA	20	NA	CASSYSRETGNLEGNQPQHF	TGTGCCAGCAGTTACTCTAGAGAGACAGGCAACCTCGAAGGCAATCAGCCCCAGCATTTT
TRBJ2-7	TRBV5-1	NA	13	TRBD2	CASTLAGTYEQYF	TGCGCCAGCACCCTAGCGGGGACCTACGAGCAGTACTTC
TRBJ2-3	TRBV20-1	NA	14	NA	CSALGGGSTDTQYF	TGCAGTGCGCTCGGGGGCGGGAGTACAGATACGCAGTATTTT
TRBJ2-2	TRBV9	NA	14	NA	CASARGGPTGELFF	TGTGCCAGTGCTCGGGGCGGGCCCACCGGGGAGCTGTTTTTT
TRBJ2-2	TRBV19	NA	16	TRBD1	CASSAWTGDITGELFF	TGTGCCAGTAGTGCCTGGACAGGGGACATCACCGGGGAGCTGTTTTTT
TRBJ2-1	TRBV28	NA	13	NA	CASSFQGLLEQFF	TGTGCCAGCAGTTTTCAGGGTCTGCTTGAGCAGTTCTTC
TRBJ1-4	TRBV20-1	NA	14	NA	CSALPDKGVGKLFF	TGCAGTGCCCTGCCGGACAAGGGGGTAGGAAAACTGTTTTTT
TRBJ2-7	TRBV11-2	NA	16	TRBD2	CASSPRPLAGKYEQYF	TGTGCCAGCAGCCCTAGACCACTAGCGGGAAAATACGAGCAGTACTTC
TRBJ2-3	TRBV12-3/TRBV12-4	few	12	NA	CASSLGLVTQYF	TGTGCCAGCAGTTTAGGGTTAGTTACGCAGTATTTT
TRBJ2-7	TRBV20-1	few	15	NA	CSAIQTPPFHYEQYF	TGCAGTGCGATACAAACTCCACCCTTTCACTACGAGCAGTACTTC
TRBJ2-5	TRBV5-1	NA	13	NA	CASSWASQETQYF	TGCGCCAGCAGCTGGGCATCCCAAGAGACCCAGTACTTC
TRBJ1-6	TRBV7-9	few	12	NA	CASSFDTRTLHF	TGTGCCAGCAGCTTTGATACTCGAACCCTCCACTTT
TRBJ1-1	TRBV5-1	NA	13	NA	CASSQSFNTEAFF	TGCGCCAGCAGCCAAAGTTTCAACACTGAAGCTTTCTTT
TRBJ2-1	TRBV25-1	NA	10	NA	CASSGDEQFF	TGTGCCAGCAGTGGGGATGAGCAGTTCTTC
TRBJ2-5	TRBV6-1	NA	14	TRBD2	CASSESGAQETQYF	TGTGCCAGCAGTGAAAGCGGGGCCCAAGAGACCCAGTACTTC
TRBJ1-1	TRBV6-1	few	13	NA	CASSEGEATEAFF	TGTGCCAGCAGTGAAGGGGAGGCCACTGAAGCTTTCTTT
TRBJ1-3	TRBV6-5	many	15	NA	CASSYSTVTGNTIYF	TGTGCCAGCAGTTACTCGACTGTCACCGGAAACACCATATATTTT
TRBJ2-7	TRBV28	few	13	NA	CASSKLNSYEQYF	TGTGCCAGCAGTAAACTCAACTCCTACGAGCAGTACTTC
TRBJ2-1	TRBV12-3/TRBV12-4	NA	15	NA	CASSLAGVSGDEQFF	TGTGCCAGCAGTTTAGCGGGAGTTTCAGGAGATGAGCAGTTCTTC